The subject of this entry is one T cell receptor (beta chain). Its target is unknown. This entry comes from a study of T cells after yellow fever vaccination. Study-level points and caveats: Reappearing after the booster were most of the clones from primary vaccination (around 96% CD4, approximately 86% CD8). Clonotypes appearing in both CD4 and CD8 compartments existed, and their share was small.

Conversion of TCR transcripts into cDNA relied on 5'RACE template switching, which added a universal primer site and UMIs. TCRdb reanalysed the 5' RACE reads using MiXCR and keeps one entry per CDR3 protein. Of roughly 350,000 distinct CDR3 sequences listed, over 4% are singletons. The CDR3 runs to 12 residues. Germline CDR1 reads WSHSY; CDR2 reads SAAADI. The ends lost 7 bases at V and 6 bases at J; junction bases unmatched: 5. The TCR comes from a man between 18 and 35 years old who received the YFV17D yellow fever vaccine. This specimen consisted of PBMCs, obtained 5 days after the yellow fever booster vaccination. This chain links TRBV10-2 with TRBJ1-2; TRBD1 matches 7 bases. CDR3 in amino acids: CASTTGRDGYTF. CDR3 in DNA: TGCGCCAGCACGACAGGGCGGGATGGCTACACCTTC.